The entry below describes one T cell receptor beta chain. Repertoires were generated with immunoSEQ multiplex PCR, while TCRdb's copy carries only in-frame clones and drops some. The repertoire holds 95,000 to 150,000 clones, with roughly 87% as singletons. The CDR3 is made up of 14 amino acids. The V gene's germline CDR1 is SGHTA and CDR2 FQGNSA. The V end was cut by 4 bases, the J end by 2 bases, with 9 bases between. This sample was taken from a study of control samples from healthy donors and cancer patients. The rearrangement links TRBV7-2 to TRBJ1-5; D call uncertain. Sequences were obtained from blood. The clonotype comes from a man aged 35-49 years in good health. The CDR3 DNA reads TGTGCCAGCAGCTCCGAGAGGGGCAATCAGCCCCAGCATTTT. Translated: CASSSERGNQPQHF. Supplemented by reference TRBV7-2 and TRBJ1-5, the full variable domain reads GAGVSQSPSNKVTEKGKDVELRCDPISGHTALYWYRQSLGQGLEFLIYFQGNSAPDKSGLPSDRFSAERTGGSVSTLTIQRTQQEDSAVYLCASSSERGNQPQHFGDGTRLSIL.